Below are 4 T cell receptor beta chains sequenced from a single sample in a study of blood T cell repertoires in COVID-19. Some clones are missing from TCRdb's copy, which holds only in-frame ones; the method was immunoSEQ multiplex PCR. The profile shows about 71,000 clones, roughly 85% of them singletons. Material: peripheral blood. Receptors originate from a man aged 80 or over with acute or convalescent COVID-19.

The chain carries TRBV7-2 and TRBJ1-2; tentative D call: TRBD1 (5 bases). CDR1 is SGHTA and CDR2 is FQGNSA in the germline V gene. This CDR3 region has 14 residues. The V end was cut by 0 bases, the J end by 2 bases, with 7 bases between. The CDR3 reads CASSLARGNYGYTF. In DNA, the CDR3 is TGTGCCAGCAGCTTAGCGCGGGGGAACTATGGCTACACCTTC.

The chain employs TRBV27 and TRBJ2-5; no clear D gene. Trimming left V 0 bases short and J 4 bases short, with 9 bases between. CDR1 MNHEY and CDR2 SMNVEV come from the germline V gene (reference sequence). CDR3 size: 14 residues. This chain's CDR3 is CASSLSTRSETQYF. The CDR3 region has the DNA TGTGCCAGCAGTTTATCAACGCGGTCAGAGACCCAGTACTTC.

The J gene is TRBJ2-3, the V gene TRBV24-1, with 9 bases fitting TRBD2. Germline V gives CDR1 KGHDR, CDR2 SFDVKD. V was pared by 9 bases and J by 0 bases, with 12 bases of the junction left unmatched. CDR3 length: 17 amino acids. CDR3 bases: TGTGCCACCTGGAATAGCGGGGGCGGCCCTAGCACAGATACGCAGTATTTT. The encoded protein is CATWNSGGGPSTDTQYF.

The chain combines TRBV24-1 with TRBJ2-1; D perhaps matches TRBD2 (6 bases). The CDR3 is 18 amino acids. Germline V gene data show CDR1 as KGHDR and CDR2 as SFDVKD. The V gene lost 3 bases and the J gene lost 3 bases, with 20 bases spanning the gap. CDR3 residues: CATSDIPRGVLNYNEQFF. In nucleotides, the CDR3 is TGTGCCACCAGTGATATTCCTCGCGGGGTCCTCAACTACAATGAGCAGTTCTTC.